The sequence of this T cell receptor (beta chain) was determined in a study of memory CD4+ T cells and cytomegalovirus serostatus. The sort gate was single viable CD3+CD4+CD8-CD45RO+ cells for memory CD4+ T cells. Assay: immunoSEQ multiplex PCR; the TCRdb copy retains only in-frame clones and omits some. The table includes around 33,000 clones, about 75% detected once. The sequenced sample consisted of memory CD4+ T cells from blood. The sequence was collected from an adult in good health and CMV-seronegative. Some clones in this sample may be carry-over from other donors' samples.

CDR3 loop: CASSYTGAEKLFF. For the CDR3, the DNA is TGTGCCAGCAGCTACACAGGGGCAGAAAAACTGTTTTTT. The chain has TRBV5-4 and TRBJ1-4; TRBD1 matches at 7 bases. V lost 3 bases and J lost 8; bases outside the gene matches: 4. The CDR3 loop spans 13 amino acids. Per the germline V gene, CDR1 is SGHNT and CDR2 is YYREEE (reference sequence).